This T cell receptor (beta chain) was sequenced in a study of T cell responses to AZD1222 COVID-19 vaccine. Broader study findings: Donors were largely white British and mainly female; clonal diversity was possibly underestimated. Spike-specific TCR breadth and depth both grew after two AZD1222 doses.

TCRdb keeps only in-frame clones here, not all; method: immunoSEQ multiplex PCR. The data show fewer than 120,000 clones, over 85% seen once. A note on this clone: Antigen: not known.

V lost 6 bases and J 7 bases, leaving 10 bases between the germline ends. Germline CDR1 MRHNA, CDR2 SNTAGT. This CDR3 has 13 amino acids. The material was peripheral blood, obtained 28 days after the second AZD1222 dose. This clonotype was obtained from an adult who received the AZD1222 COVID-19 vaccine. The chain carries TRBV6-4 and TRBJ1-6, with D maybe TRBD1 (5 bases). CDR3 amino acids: CASSRVENSPLHF. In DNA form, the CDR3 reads TGTGCCAGCAGCAGGGTAGAGAATTCACCCCTCCACTTT.